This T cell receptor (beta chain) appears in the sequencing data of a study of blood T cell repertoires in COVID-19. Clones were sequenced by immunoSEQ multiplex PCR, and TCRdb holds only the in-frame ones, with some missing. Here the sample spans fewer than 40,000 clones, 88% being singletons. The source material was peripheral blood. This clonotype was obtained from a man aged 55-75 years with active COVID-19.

The CDR3: CATSRDSRPPTDTQYF. In DNA, the CDR3 is TGTGCCACCAGCAGAGATTCTAGGCCTCCCACAGATACGCAGTATTTT. This chain joins TRBV15 and TRBJ2-3; D is undetermined. The CDR3 is 16 amino acids. The ends were cut back, 0 bases at V and 2 bases at J, with 12 bases in the middle. Per the germline V gene, CDR1 is LNHNV and CDR2 is YYDKDF (reference sequence).